A selection of T cell receptor beta chains follows, all from one sample in a study of early T cells in non-severe SARS-CoV-2 infection. Via MiXCR, TCRdb re-called the 5' RACE reads, giving one row per CDR3 protein. The sample lists fewer than 85,000 distinct CDR3 sequences, 15% occurring once. Sequencing used whole blood. The receptor set was obtained from an adult who was a healthcare worker with PCR-confirmed SARS-CoV-2 infection or an uninfected control (not recorded which). The CDR3 runs from the conserved cysteine through the conserved F or W. D genes are given only for firm matches. Not all rows give a size; the values are once, few, many and, for expanded clones, a class.

v_call: TRBV9; clone_size: few; j_call: TRBJ2-3; d_call: NA; cdr3_aa: CASSVELDTQYF; cdr3_nt: TGTGCCAGCAGCGTGGAGTTAGATACGCAGTATTTT
v_call: TRBV15; clone_size: NA; j_call: TRBJ2-1; d_call: TRBD2; cdr3_aa: CATSRELAGVVNEQFF; cdr3_nt: TGTGCCACCAGCAGGGAACTAGCGGGAGTTGTCAATGAGCAGTTCTTC
v_call: TRBV20-1; clone_size: few; j_call: TRBJ2-3; d_call: NA; cdr3_aa: CSARDGARRSTDTQYF; cdr3_nt: TGCAGTGCTAGAGATGGGGCGAGACGTAGCACAGATACGCAGTATTTT
v_call: TRBV7-9; clone_size: NA; j_call: TRBJ2-7; d_call: TRBD2; cdr3_aa: CASSFPRRGSDSPEQYF; cdr3_nt: TGTGCCAGCAGCTTCCCTAGGCGCGGGAGTGATTCTCCCGAGCAGTACTTC
v_call: TRBV20-1; clone_size: few; j_call: TRBJ2-7; d_call: NA; cdr3_aa: CSAARQEGSGQYF; cdr3_nt: TGCAGTGCAGCGAGACAGGAGGGCTCGGGACAGTACTTC
v_call: TRBV20-1; clone_size: NA; j_call: TRBJ1-2; d_call: TRBD1; cdr3_aa: CSASQGGGAKGYTF; cdr3_nt: TGCAGTGCTTCACAAGGAGGGGGCGCAAAAGGCTACACCTTC
v_call: TRBV9; clone_size: few; j_call: TRBJ2-2; d_call: TRBD1; cdr3_aa: CASKGAYTGELFF; cdr3_nt: TGTGCCAGCAAGGGGGCGTACACCGGGGAGCTGTTTTTT
v_call: TRBV7-9; clone_size: few; j_call: TRBJ2-7; d_call: TRBD2; cdr3_aa: CASSPSGSHEQYF; cdr3_nt: TGTGCCAGCAGCCCCAGCGGGAGCCACGAGCAGTACTTC
v_call: TRBV29-1; clone_size: NA; j_call: TRBJ2-1; d_call: TRBD2; cdr3_aa: CSARTSPTSEQFF; cdr3_nt: TGCAGCGCTAGGACTAGTCCGACCTCTGAGCAGTTCTTC
v_call: TRBV28; clone_size: NA; j_call: TRBJ2-7; d_call: NA; cdr3_aa: CASTLDSLYEQYF; cdr3_nt: TGTGCCAGCACCCTTGACAGTCTCTACGAGCAGTACTTC
v_call: TRBV19; clone_size: many; j_call: TRBJ2-5; d_call: NA; cdr3_aa: CASSIAGSQETQYF; cdr3_nt: TGTGCCAGTAGTATCGCCGGGAGCCAAGAGACCCAGTACTTC
v_call: TRBV4-2; clone_size: few; j_call: TRBJ2-2; d_call: NA; cdr3_aa: CASSQAGRETGELFF; cdr3_nt: TGTGCCAGCAGCCAAGCCGGGAGAGAGACCGGGGAGCTGTTTTTT
v_call: TRBV29-1; clone_size: NA; j_call: TRBJ2-7; d_call: TRBD1; cdr3_aa: CSVYTGARYEQYF; cdr3_nt: TGCAGCGTCTACACAGGGGCTCGATACGAGCAGTACTTC
v_call: TRBV18; clone_size: many; j_call: TRBJ1-1; d_call: NA; cdr3_aa: CASSPKGGSTEAFF; cdr3_nt: TGTGCCAGCTCACCAAAGGGGGGATCCACTGAAGCTTTCTTT
v_call: TRBV3-1; clone_size: few; j_call: TRBJ2-1; d_call: NA; cdr3_aa: CASSQVPVGNNEQFF; cdr3_nt: TGTGCCAGCAGCCAAGTCCCGGTGGGGAACAATGAGCAGTTCTTC
v_call: TRBV30; clone_size: few; j_call: TRBJ1-1; d_call: NA; cdr3_aa: CASLSRMNTEAFF; cdr3_nt: TGTGCCAGCCTTTCTCGGATGAACACTGAAGCTTTCTTT
v_call: TRBV6-1; clone_size: NA; j_call: TRBJ1-1; d_call: NA; cdr3_aa: CASSPRDVSMNTEAFF; cdr3_nt: TGTGCCAGCAGTCCTAGGGATGTTTCCATGAACACTGAAGCTTTCTTT
v_call: TRBV10-3; clone_size: NA; j_call: TRBJ1-2; d_call: NA; cdr3_aa: CAISIRGDGYTF; cdr3_nt: TGTGCCATCAGTATACGGGGTGACGGCTACACCTTC
v_call: TRBV6-6; clone_size: few; j_call: TRBJ1-2; d_call: NA; cdr3_aa: CASIVTGENYGYTF; cdr3_nt: TGTGCCAGCATCGTGACAGGAGAGAACTATGGCTACACCTTC
v_call: TRBV28; clone_size: many; j_call: TRBJ2-5; d_call: NA; cdr3_aa: CATSGLQGRETQYF; cdr3_nt: TGTGCCACCTCGGGCCTACAGGGTCGAGAGACCCAGTACTTC
v_call: TRBV19; clone_size: few; j_call: TRBJ2-4; d_call: NA; cdr3_aa: CASSIVTGYLSNIQYF; cdr3_nt: TGTGCCAGTAGTATAGTTACAGGGTACCTTTCAAACATTCAGTACTTC
v_call: TRBV7-8; clone_size: NA; j_call: TRBJ1-3; d_call: NA; cdr3_aa: CASSLAAGGNTIYF; cdr3_nt: TGTGCCAGCAGCTTAGCGGCCGGAGGAAACACCATATATTTT